The 27 T cell receptor beta chains below were found in one sample sequenced in a study of identical twins. One entry per CDR3 protein results from TCRdb running MiXCR on the 5' RACE reads. The sample carries hundreds of thousands of distinct CDR3 sequences, approximately 7% recorded once. This sample also belongs to another study, concerning yellow fever vaccine responses in identical twins.

Sequencing input: memory (CD45RO+) T cells sorted from blood. These receptors all come from a woman aged 18-29 years in good health.

The chain uses TRBV20-1 and TRBJ1-1; D uncertain. V gave up 5 bases and J gave up 0 bases, with 4 bases separating them. CDR3 length: 11 residues. From germline, CDR1 is DFQATT and CDR2 SNEGSKA (reference sequence). The chain's CDR3 is CSAVLNTEAFF. CDR3 in DNA: TGCAGTGCTGTGTTGAACACTGAAGCTTTCTTT.

This clonotype was seen ten or more times. The V gene is TRBV25-1, the J gene TRBJ2-3; the D is unclear. Germline V CDR1 and CDR2: MGHDK, SYGVNS. This CDR3 comprises 11 residues. V dropped 8 bases and J dropped 5 bases, with 8 bases sitting between them. The CDR3 reads CASYLVDTQYF. In DNA, the CDR3 is TGTGCCAGCTACCTAGTAGATACGCAGTATTTT.

This clonotype appeared many times. The CDR3 protein is CASSSIRTKSEQFF. The CDR3 DNA follows: TGTGCCAGCAGCTCCATACGGACTAAGTCAGAGCAGTTCTTC. The chain combines TRBV7-9 with TRBJ2-1; D possibly corresponds to TRBD2 (6 bases). V was clipped by 4 bases and J by 10 bases, with 17 bases between them. Germline CDR1 and CDR2: SEHNR and FQNEAQ (reference sequence). The CDR3 length is 14 residues.

J is TRBJ1-4 and V is TRBV7-9; D remains unclear. Germline CDR1 and CDR2: SEHNR and FQNEAQ (reference sequence). The V and J ends lost 5 bases and 3 bases respectively, with 19 bases between them. CDR3 length equals 17 residues. In DNA form, the CDR3 reads TGTGCCAGCAGCCCAGAGGCACTTACGGCGGCTAATGAAAAACTGTTTTTT. This encodes CASSPEALTAANEKLFF.

This chain uses TRBV10-2 with TRBJ2-7, with D perhaps TRBD1 (6 bases). In germline, CDR1 is WSHSY, CDR2 SAAADI. V was cut by 2 bases and J by 2 bases, with 13 bases left in between. CDR3 size: 15 residues. The CDR3 DNA is TGCGCCAGCAGTGAGGAACAGGGTACCCCCTACGAGCAGTACGTC. Protein: CASSEEQGTPYEQYV.

This clonotype was recorded at least ten times. This sequence joins TRBV12-3 or TRBV12-4 and TRBJ2-3; 9 nucleotides match TRBD2. This CDR3 has 18 amino acids. J was trimmed by 0 bases and V by 8 bases; bases with no gene match: 15. The CDR3 DNA follows: TGTGCCAGCGAAAGGGGTCTAGCGGGATATATTAGCACAGATACGCAGTATTTT. It codes for CASERGLAGYISTDTQYF.

The chain combines TRBV27 with TRBJ2-5; 8 bases are shared with TRBD1. The CDR3 contains 14 residues. J gave up 4 bases and V 6 bases, and 7 bases lay outside the gene matches. Per germline, CDR1 MNHEY and CDR2 SMNVEV (reference sequence). This chain's CDR3 is CASSTGGYGETQYF. CDR3 DNA: TGTGCCAGCAGCACAGGGGGTTATGGAGAGACCCAGTACTTC.

This chain joins TRBV12-3 or TRBV12-4 and TRBJ1-6; D uncertain. V was trimmed by 4 bases and J by 14 bases, leaving 15 bases between them. The CDR3 totals 13 residues. The CDR3 here is CASSWAQDLALHF. In DNA form, the CDR3 reads TGTGCCAGCAGTTGGGCCCAGGATTTGGCCCTCCACTTT.

The V call is TRBV20-1, the J call TRBJ2-2; TRBD2 might be the D (6 bases). CDR3 size: 15 residues. Germline CDR1 DFQATT, CDR2 SNEGSKA (reference sequence). Trimming cost V 5 bases and J 6 bases, with 19 bases left between them. The CDR3 loop is CSAYSSGLLAGELFF. The CDR3 DNA reads TGCAGTGCTTACTCCTCGGGACTCCTAGCCGGGGAGCTGTTTTTT.

About this clonotype itself: This likely stems from a read error, as it lies one base from a far larger clone. The V gene is TRBV11-2, the J gene TRBJ2-7; D is uncertain. The length of the CDR3 is 11 residues. Germline V CDR1 and CDR2: SGHAT, FQNNGV. The CDR3 reads CANSSGYEQYF. CDR3 in DNA: TGTGCCAACAGCTCTGGCTACGAGCAGTACTTC.

The chain links TRBV7-2 to TRBJ1-2, with 7 bases aligning to TRBD1. V lost 5 bases and J lost 4; bases outside the gene matches: 4. Germline CDR1 SGHTA, CDR2 FQGNSA. This CDR3 contains 13 residues. The DNA of the CDR3 is TGTGCCAGCAGCACCAGGGGGTCCTATGGCTACACCTTC. It translates to CASSTRGSYGYTF.

This clonotype was seen a handful of times. This chain's CDR3 is CASSYVGLAAYNEQFF. The CDR3 bases are TGTGCCAGCAGTTATGTGGGACTAGCGGCTTACAATGAGCAGTTCTTC. The chain carries TRBV6-2 or TRBV6-3 and TRBJ2-1; 11 bases match TRBD2. The CDR3 contains 16 residues. The trim removed 3 bases at V and 4 bases at J, leaving 5 bases unmatched. Germline assignment: CDR1 MNHEY and CDR2 SVGEGT.

In its sample, this clonotype was seen many times. The chain recombines TRBV6-4 with TRBJ2-1; 11 nucleotides align to TRBD2. V shed 3 bases and J 4 bases; nucleotides not matched to a gene: 2. CDR1 MRHNA and CDR2 SNTAGT come from the germline V gene. This CDR3 contains 15 residues. The CDR3 sequence: CASSELAGAYNEQFF. CDR3 nucleotides: TGTGCCAGCAGTGAACTAGCGGGGGCATACAATGAGCAGTTCTTC.

This clonotype was detected a few times. V is TRBV6-2 or TRBV6-3 and J is TRBJ2-7, with 12 nucleotides matching TRBD2. The length of the CDR3 is 16 residues. The germline V gene encodes CDR1 MNHEY and CDR2 SVGEGT. V trimming: 2 bases; J trimming: 2 bases; junction bases outside the gene matches: 4. The CDR3 DNA reads as TGTGCCAGCAGTTACGCGCCTAGCGGGGGGGCCTACGAGCAGTACGTC. This gives the protein CASSYAPSGGAYEQYV.

The sample holds a few counts of this clonotype. V usage is TRBV18 and J usage is TRBJ2-7; a weak D match, TRBD1 (6 bases). This CDR3 comprises 14 residues. Germline values: CDR1 KGHSH, CDR2 LQKENI. Trimming left V 8 bases short and J 0 bases short, with 14 bases between. CDR3 nucleotides: TGTGCCAGCCACCAAGACAGGAGCTCCTACGAGCAGTACTTC. It yields the protein CASHQDRSSYEQYF.

This clonotype was seen a handful of times. This rearrangement joins TRBV5-1 to TRBJ2-5; unclear D gene. The CDR3 loop spans 13 amino acids. V shed 0 bases and J shed 3 bases, with 6 bases lying between them. Per the germline V gene, CDR1 is SGHRS and CDR2 is YFSETQ. The CDR3 DNA reads as TGCGCCAGCAGCTTGGAGGGTAAAGAGACCCAGTACTTC. Translating it yields CASSLEGKETQYF.

J is TRBJ1-1 and V is TRBV7-6; D is possibly TRBD1 (5 bases). With 5 bases removed from V and 5 bases from J, the gap between germline ends came to 12 bases. The germline V gene encodes CDR1 SGHVS and CDR2 FNYEAQ. The CDR3 totals 13 residues. CDR3 coding DNA: TGTGCCAGCAGCCGGGACGTCTGGACTGAAGCTTTCTTT. This codes for CASSRDVWTEAFF.

The table lists this clonotype with many counts. The chain carries TRBV12-3 or TRBV12-4 and TRBJ1-6, with D unclear. Trimming took 6 bases from V and 7 from J, leaving 10 bases between them. The CDR3 has 13 amino acids. The CDR3 is CASRPTENSPLHF. DNA of the CDR3: TGTGCCAGCAGACCGACGGAAAATTCACCCCTCCACTTT.

V gene TRBV5-1 combines with J gene TRBJ2-2, with 7 bases lining up with TRBD1. After removal of 4 bases from V and 4 bases from J, the junction contained 7 bases not matched to a gene. Germline V gives CDR1 SGHRS, CDR2 YFSETQ. The CDR3 is 15 residues long. CDR3 residues: CASSKGQWSTGELFF. The CDR3 region has the DNA TGCGCCAGCAGCAAGGGACAGTGGTCCACCGGGGAGCTGTTTTTT.

This clonotype was counted at least ten times. The rearrangement uses TRBV29-1 and TRBJ1-5; a weak D match, TRBD1 (5 bases). In germline, CDR1 is SQVTM, CDR2 ANQGSEA. This CDR3 is 13 amino acids long. V was pared by 6 bases and J by 11 bases, with 20 bases between. CDR3 in amino acids: CSVGSGPKESQHF. CDR3 DNA sequence: TGCAGCGTGGGGTCGGGACCGAAGGAATCCCAGCATTTT.

Many counts were recorded for this clonotype. This sequence joins TRBV20-1 and TRBJ2-7, with 7 bases identical to TRBD2. The germline V gene encodes CDR1 DFQATT and CDR2 SNEGSKA (reference sequence). V lost 6 bases to trimming and J lost 2 bases; unmatched junction nucleotides: 7. This CDR3 is built from 13 residues. CDR3 in DNA: TGCAGTGCCGAGCGGGAACTTACCTACGAGCAGTACTTC. Amino acids: CSAERELTYEQYF.

This chain connects TRBV12-3 or TRBV12-4 to TRBJ2-1; no firm D call. This CDR3 region has 13 residues. The germline V and J ends were trimmed by 2 bases and 3 bases, with 5 bases remaining between them. The chain's CDR3 is CASSLQDYNEQFF. CDR3 DNA: TGTGCCAGCAGTTTACAGGACTACAATGAGCAGTTCTTC.

This clonotype showed up just a few times. CDR3 sequence: CASSVRWAAQETQYF. DNA of the CDR3: TGTGCCAGCAGCGTAAGATGGGCGGCGCAAGAGACCCAGTACTTC. The chain is built from TRBV9 and TRBJ2-5; D uncertain. V was cut by 1 base and J by 2 bases, with 12 bases left in between. CDR1 is SGDLS, CDR2 YYNGEE, per germline. This CDR3 spans 15 amino acids.

V and J are TRBV10-2 and TRBJ1-6, with a possible D match to TRBD1 (5 bases). V lost 7 bases to trimming and J lost 11 bases, with 18 bases between them. The CDR3 contains 14 residues. The germline gives CDR1 WSHSY, CDR2 SAAADI. Written as DNA, the CDR3 is TGCGCCAGCAACGATGGGCAGGGTTATCCACCCCTCCACTTT. Encoded protein: CASNDGQGYPPLHF.

Only a few counts were recorded for this clonotype. This rearrangement joins TRBV6-5 to TRBJ2-2, with TRBD2 as a possible D gene (7 bases). The length of the CDR3 is 16 residues. V was cut by 1 base and J by 3 bases, with 12 bases left in between. The germline CDR1 and CDR2 sequences are MNHEY and SVGAGI. CDR3 sequence: CASSYFGGQDTGELFF. In DNA, the CDR3 is TGTGCCAGCAGTTACTTCGGGGGGCAGGACACCGGGGAGCTGTTTTTT.

The V call is TRBV7-2, the J call TRBJ2-5; unclear D gene. Germline-derived CDR1 and CDR2 are SGHTA and FQGNSA. CDR3 size: 14 residues. Trimming stripped 1 base from V and 1 base from J, with 7 bases between. The CDR3 spells CASSLGSVQETQYF. The CDR3 nucleotides read TGTGCCAGCAGCTTAGGGTCAGTCCAAGAGACCCAGTACTTC.

On this clonotype: The germline gene is not matched at one end of the junction; a read error may be the cause. The J gene is TRBJ2-3, the V gene TRBV3-1, with D perhaps matching TRBD1 or TRBD2 (5 bases each). This CDR3 has 16 residues. Looked up from germline, CDR1 is LGHDT and CDR2 is YNNKEL (reference sequence). CDR3 bases: TGTGCCAGCAGCCTCCAAACCGGGACCAATTCCGGGAAACAGCGTTTT. It codes for CASSLQTGTNSGKQRF.